Each of the 23 T cell receptor beta chains below was sequenced from the same sample in a study of T cell responses to AZD1222 COVID-19 vaccine. The data were produced by immunoSEQ multiplex PCR, yet TCRdb's version contains in-frame clones alone and is incomplete. The table shows about 170,000 clones, with 92% occurring only once. Sequencing used peripheral blood, obtained on day 0 of AZD1222 vaccination. All receptors derive from an adult in good health.

The chain employs TRBV15 and TRBJ1-1; TRBD1 matches 7 bases. The CDR3 totals 15 residues. In germline, CDR1 is LNHNV, CDR2 YYDKDF (reference sequence). After removal of 1 base from V and 4 bases from J, the junction contained 6 bases not matched to a gene. CDR3 loop: CATSRATGVSTEAFF. CDR3 in DNA: TGTGCCACCAGCAGAGCTACAGGGGTTAGCACTGAAGCTTTCTTT.

Remarks on this clone: The same CDR3 also results from other DNA sequences found in this sample. V and J are TRBV7-9 and TRBJ1-1; 7 bases match TRBD1. CDR1 and CDR2 (germline): SEHNR, FQNEAQ (reference sequence). Losses at the gene ends were 2 bases for V and 1 base for J; bases not matched to a gene: 1. The CDR3 covers 14 residues. CDR3 region: CASSLQGGNTEAFF. The CDR3 bases are TGTGCCAGCAGCTTACAGGGGGGGAACACTGAAGCTTTCTTT.

In this sample, this clone turned up a few times. The rearrangement joins TRBV14 to TRBJ1-2; 9 bases line up with TRBD1. Per germline, CDR1 SGHDN and CDR2 FVKESK. The CDR3 has 13 residues. J gave up 5 bases and V 4 bases, and 2 bases lay outside the gene matches. The DNA of the CDR3 is TGTGCCAGCAGCCTACAGGGGGCGTATGGCTACACCTTC. Encoded protein: CASSLQGAYGYTF.

This rearrangement joins TRBV20-1 to TRBJ2-7; tentative D call: TRBD2 (5 bases). This CDR3 is built from 11 residues. Per the germline V gene, CDR1 is DFQATT and CDR2 is SNEGSKA (reference sequence). The chain's CDR3 is CSAGIAHEQYF. CDR3 coding DNA: TGCAGCGCTGGAATAGCGCACGAGCAGTACTTC.

This chain connects TRBV2 to TRBJ2-7; possible D gene TRBD2, 6 bases. CDR3 length equals 16 residues. The V gene's germline CDR1 is SNHLY and CDR2 FYNNEI. The germline V and J ends were trimmed by 1 base and 2 bases, with 15 bases remaining between them. The CDR3 nucleotides are TGTGCCAGCAGTGAAGGGAGGGGCAGACTCACCTACGAGCAGTACTTC. This codes for CASSEGRGRLTYEQYF.

The chain carries TRBV28 and TRBJ2-7, with 11 bases that match TRBD1. V shed 6 bases and J 3 bases; nucleotides not matched to a gene: 7. CDR3 length equals 15 residues. Germline CDR1 is MDHEN and CDR2 is SYDVKM. CDR3 region: CASRPTGQGGYEQYF. The CDR3 nucleotides read TGTGCCAGCAGGCCAACGGGACAGGGGGGCTACGAGCAGTACTTC.

The gene calls are TRBV28 and TRBJ2-3; D remains ambiguous. CDR3 size: 12 residues. Trimming took off 7 bases at V and 0 bases at J, with 5 bases between the two ends. The germline gives CDR1 MDHEN, CDR2 SYDVKM. This chain's CDR3 is CASTSSTDTQYF. Here the CDR3 DNA reads TGTGCCAGCACTTCTAGCACAGATACGCAGTATTTT.

The chain is built from TRBV15 and TRBJ1-5; D is possibly TRBD1 (6 bases). V was pared by 9 bases and J by 6 bases, with 15 bases between. CDR1 and CDR2 (germline): LNHNV, YYDKDF (reference sequence). The CDR3 covers 13 residues. CDR3 region: CATNNRVGQPQHF. In DNA form, the CDR3 reads TGTGCCACAAATAACAGGGTCGGTCAGCCCCAGCATTTT.

This rearrangement joins TRBV2 to TRBJ1-2, with D possibly matching TRBD1 (6 bases). This CDR3 is built from 15 residues. Trimming left V 0 bases short and J 4 bases short, with 12 bases between. Germline CDR1 SNHLY, CDR2 FYNNEI. As DNA, the CDR3 is TGTGCCAGCAGTGAAGCGCTTAGGGGGGGCTATGGCTACACCTTC. It specifies CASSEALRGGYGYTF.

The table lists this clone with a count of one. V and J are TRBV7-9 and TRBJ2-1, with TRBD2 matching 9 bases. The CDR3 is 15 amino acids. The germline gives CDR1 SEHNR, CDR2 FQNEAQ (reference sequence). Trimming at V came to 1 base and at J to 7 bases, leaving 5 bases not matched to a gene. The CDR3 loop reads CASSLVAGVPNEQFF. The CDR3 region has the DNA TGTGCCAGCAGCTTAGTAGCGGGAGTGCCGAATGAGCAGTTCTTC.

V usage is TRBV6-5 and J usage is TRBJ1-5; 10 nucleotides line up with TRBD1. This CDR3 is built from 15 residues. After removal of 7 bases from V and 7 bases from J, the junction contained 10 bases not matched to a gene. CDR1 and CDR2 (germline): MNHEY, SVGAGI. DNA of the CDR3: TGTGCCAGCACCCAGGACAGGGGGTTAGTGCAGCCCCAGCATTTT. Its translation is CASTQDRGLVQPQHF.

V and J are TRBV5-4 and TRBJ2-1, with D maybe TRBD1 (6 bases). CDR1 SGHNT and CDR2 YYREEE come from the germline V gene (reference sequence). The CDR3 is made up of 12 amino acids. Trimming left V 9 bases short and J 6 bases short, with 13 bases between. CDR3 coding DNA: TGTGCCACCATAACAGGGACCAATGAGCAGTTCTTC. Translation: CATITGTNEQFF.

The rearrangement joins TRBV5-4 to TRBJ1-2; TRBD1 matches 9 bases. Losses at the gene ends were 5 bases for V and 4 bases for J; bases not matched to a gene: 9. CDR1 is SGHNT, CDR2 YYREEE, per germline (reference sequence). The CDR3 runs to 15 residues. The CDR3 sequence is CASRSHGTGPYGYTF. DNA of the CDR3: TGTGCCAGCAGGTCGCACGGGACAGGGCCCTATGGCTACACCTTC.

The gene calls are TRBV10-1 and TRBJ1-1; perhaps TRBD1 as D (6 bases). The CDR3 length is 14 residues. The germline V and J ends were trimmed by 2 bases and 8 bases, with 15 bases remaining between them. Germline CDR1 reads WNHNN; CDR2 reads SYGVQD (reference sequence). In nucleotides, the CDR3 is TGCGCCAGCAGTGAGACCCGAAGGACAGACGAAGCTTTCTTT. Translation gives CASSETRRTDEAFF.

The chain couples TRBV29-1 to TRBJ1-2, with TRBD1 as a possible D gene (5 bases). The CDR3 contains 16 residues. V dropped 4 bases and J dropped 4 bases, with 22 bases sitting between them. Germline-derived CDR1 and CDR2 are SQVTM and ANQGSEA. CDR3 DNA sequence: TGCAGCGTTGGGGGGAGGAGAACGGGATATAGCTATGGCTACACCTTC. This codes for CSVGGRRTGYSYGYTF.

The chain couples TRBV29-1 to TRBJ2-1; 16 nucleotides match TRBD2. V was clipped by 6 bases and J by 9 bases; unmatched bases: 17. CDR1 SQVTM and CDR2 ANQGSEA come from the germline V gene. This CDR3 spans 18 amino acids. In DNA, the CDR3 is TGCAGCGTGTCGACTTTAGGCGGGACTAGCGGGAGGGCGAGTGAGCAGTTCTTC. This gives the protein CSVSTLGGTSGRASEQFF.

Here the CDR3 DNA reads TGCGCCACCCTTTACGAGCAGTACTTC. It is translated as CATLYEQYF. The V and J genes are TRBV5-1 and TRBJ2-7; D remains unclear. Germline V lookup: CDR1 SGHRS, CDR2 YFSETQ. The CDR3 runs 9 residues. V lost 9 bases and J lost 4, with 5 bases in between.

The rearrangement joins TRBV30 to TRBJ1-3; D possibly corresponds to TRBD1 (6 bases). The V end lost 5 bases, the J end lost 2 bases, and 16 bases lay between the germline ends. This CDR3 is built from 15 residues. CDR1 and CDR2 from the germline V gene are GTSNPN and SVGIG (reference sequence). The CDR3 reads CAWDLQGSAGNTIYF. The CDR3, as DNA: TGTGCCTGGGACCTACAGGGAAGCGCTGGAAACACCATATATTTT.

The chain links TRBV10-3 to TRBJ1-2; D ambiguous. Per germline, CDR1 ENHRY and CDR2 SYGVKD. Trimming took off 3 bases at V and 5 bases at J, with 13 bases between the two ends. CDR3 size: 14 residues. The CDR3 loop reads CAISDLGFQYGYTF. The CDR3 DNA reads as TGTGCCATCAGTGATCTTGGGTTCCAATATGGCTACACCTTC.

The CDR3 nucleotides are TGTGCCAGCAGCCCCGGGACCTCTCCTTATGGCTACACCTTC. The encoded protein is CASSPGTSPYGYTF. The V and J genes are TRBV11-2 and TRBJ1-2; D is perhaps TRBD1 (5 bases). Germline V gene sequence: CDR1 SGHAT, CDR2 FQNNGV. This CDR3 has 14 residues. The V end was cut by 5 bases, the J end by 5 bases, with 15 bases between.

This clone appeared a single time. The chain combines TRBV5-1 with TRBJ2-3, with D maybe TRBD2 (5 bases). There are 14 residues in the CDR3. Germline-derived CDR1 and CDR2 are SGHRS and YFSETQ. Trimming took off 5 bases at V and 0 bases at J, with 10 bases between the two ends. The CDR3 protein is CASRSGPSTDTQYF. As DNA, the CDR3 is TGCGCCAGCAGGAGCGGACCTAGCACAGATACGCAGTATTTT.

The rearrangement uses TRBV13 and TRBJ2-1; TRBD2 matches at 11 bases. This CDR3 has 14 amino acids. The germline V gene encodes CDR1 PRHDT and CDR2 FYEKMQ (reference sequence). Germline trimming cut 1 base from V and 12 bases from J; bases unmatched to any gene: 5. CDR3 sequence: CASSLVGLAVVQFF. In DNA form, the CDR3 reads TGTGCCAGCAGCTTAGTGGGACTAGCGGTTGTGCAGTTCTTC. The complete variable domain, with remaining parts taken from reference TRBV13 and TRBJ2-1, reads AAGVIQSPRHLIKEKRETATLKCYPIPRHDTVYWYQQGPGQDPQFLISFYEKMQSDKGSIPDRFSAQQFSDYHSELNMSSLELGDSALYFCASSLVGLAVVQFFGPGTRLTVL.

The rearrangement links TRBV6-2 or TRBV6-3 to TRBJ1-1, with D possibly TRBD1 on 6 matching bases. With 2 bases removed from V and 7 bases from J, the gap between germline ends came to 14 bases. This CDR3 has 14 residues. The germline V gene has CDR1 MNHEY and CDR2 SVGEGT. The CDR3, as DNA: TGTGCCAGCAGTTACAGGGCCAACAGGGATGAAGCTTTCTTT. Translation gives CASSYRANRDEAFF.